Presented here are 20 T cell receptor beta chains from one specimen sequenced in a study of CD8 T cells in ankylosing spondylitis. TCRdb ran MiXCR on the 5' RACE reads and lists one entry per CDR3 protein. The sample records about 150,000 distinct CDR3 sequences, under 55% being singletons. Source material: synovial fluid, either unsorted or a sorted T cell fraction (not recorded which). These receptors were obtained from a male donor with ankylosing spondylitis.

The rearrangement joins TRBV13 to TRBJ2-2; D gene unclear. With 5 bases removed from V and 0 bases from J, the gap between germline ends came to 7 bases. The CDR3 sequence is 14 residues long. Per the germline V gene, CDR1 is PRHDT and CDR2 is FYEKMQ (reference sequence). The chain's CDR3 is CASSPGPNTGELFF. DNA for the CDR3: TGTGCCAGCAGCCCCGGTCCGAACACCGGGGAGCTGTTTTTT.

A few counts support this clonotype. The chain joins TRBV5-1 to TRBJ2-2, with 9 bases identical to TRBD1. In germline, CDR1 is SGHRS, CDR2 YFSETQ. This CDR3 has 17 residues. V shed 5 bases and J 4 bases; nucleotides not matched to a gene: 12. CDR3 nucleotides: TGCGCCAGCAGGCCACTTGCGGGACAGGGAGTCACCGGGGAGCTGTTTTTT. It encodes CASRPLAGQGVTGELFF.

J is TRBJ2-4 and V is TRBV18; the D is unclear. From germline, CDR1 is KGHSH and CDR2 LQKENI. Trimming shortened V by 3 bases and J by 0 bases, and 6 bases separated the two germline ends. CDR3 length: 14 amino acids. CDR3 protein: CASSPKEAKNIQYF. The DNA for the CDR3 is TGTGCCAGCTCACCGAAGGAAGCCAAAAACATTCAGTACTTC.

In the case of this clonotype: At one boundary the junction diverges from the germline segment, which might be a read error. This chain joins TRBV7-9 and TRBJ1-1, with 9 bases matching TRBD1. CDR1 is SEHNR, CDR2 FQNEAQ, per germline (reference sequence). The CDR3 runs to 16 residues. The CDR3 sequence: CASSRYSTGQGTEVFF. CDR3 nucleotides: TGTGCCAGCAGTAGATATTCGACGGGACAGGGCACTGAAGTTTTCTTT.

This clonotype was detected only a few times. V and J are TRBV10-3 and TRBJ2-1; D unclear. V was pared by 2 bases and J by 2 bases, with 10 bases between. CDR3 length: 15 residues. Looked up from germline, CDR1 is ENHRY and CDR2 is SYGVKD. CDR3 nucleotide sequence: TGTGCCATCAGTGAGGGAGTAATCCCCTACAATGAGCAGTTCTTC. Amino acids: CAISEGVIPYNEQFF.

This chain joins TRBV28 and TRBJ2-4; D perhaps matches TRBD1 (5 bases). Germline V gene sequence: CDR1 MDHEN, CDR2 SYDVKM. The length of the CDR3 is 13 residues. Trimming took 5 bases from V and 7 from J, leaving 12 bases between them. CDR3 bases: TGTGCCAGCAGTGGGGCAGGGCCTAACATTCAGTACTTC. Translated, it gives CASSGAGPNIQYF.

This clonotype was observed a handful of times. The chain uses TRBV6-1 and TRBJ2-3, with D perhaps assigned TRBD1 or TRBD2 (5 bases each). The CDR3 is made up of 15 amino acids. Trimming stripped 5 bases from V and 1 base from J, with 13 bases between. Per the germline V gene, CDR1 is MNHNS and CDR2 is SASEGT. In DNA form, the CDR3 reads TGTGCCAGCAGTCCGGCCGGGGACCGCACAGATACGCAGTATTTT. Amino acids: CASSPAGDRTDTQYF.

This clonotype was detected a few times. V gene TRBV28 combines with J gene TRBJ2-1, with TRBD2 matching 11 bases. The germline CDR1 and CDR2 sequences are MDHEN and SYDVKM. Losses at the gene ends were 5 bases for V and 0 bases for J; bases not matched to a gene: 3. The CDR3 runs to 16 residues. CDR3 loop: CASSTTSGSSYNEQFF. CDR3 DNA sequence: TGTGCCAGCAGTACAACTAGCGGGAGCTCCTACAATGAGCAGTTCTTC.

This clonotype was seen more than once but under ten times. The chain links TRBV10-3 to TRBJ2-7; 11 bases fit TRBD1. Per the germline V gene, CDR1 is ENHRY and CDR2 is SYGVKD. V lost 6 bases and J lost 2; bases outside the gene matches: 6. The CDR3 is made up of 15 amino acids. CDR3 in amino acids: CAIRPRTGGPYEQYF. CDR3 in DNA: TGTGCCATCAGGCCCAGGACAGGGGGCCCCTACGAGCAGTACTTC.

This chain joins TRBV4-3 and TRBJ2-5; maybe TRBD2 (5 bases). Between the trimmed V and J ends, which lost 1 base and 5 bases, there was a span of 14 bases. CDR1 is LGHNA, CDR2 YSLEER, per germline. The CDR3 has 15 amino acids. The CDR3 DNA follows: TGCGCCAGCAGCCAAGGGGGTAGCGATGGGGAGACCCAGTACTTC. This codes for CASSQGGSDGETQYF.

This clonotype has ten or more counts. The V call is TRBV7-3, the J call TRBJ2-3; 8 positions agree with TRBD2. The germline V gene encodes CDR1 SGHTA and CDR2 FQGTGA. The CDR3 contains 14 residues. V lost 2 bases, J lost 4 bases, and 2 bases stayed unmatched. The chain's CDR3 is CASSLLAGPDTQYF. The DNA for the CDR3 is TGTGCCAGCAGCTTATTAGCGGGGCCAGATACGCAGTATTTT.

This sequence joins TRBV9 and TRBJ2-7; TRBD1 is a possible D gene (6 bases). Looked up from germline, CDR1 is SGDLS and CDR2 is YYNGEE. The length of the CDR3 is 14 residues. V was clipped by 4 bases and J by 7 bases, with 18 bases between them. CDR3 region: CASSPSTGVSEQYF. The CDR3 nucleotides read TGTGCCAGCAGCCCCTCGACAGGAGTCTCTGAGCAGTACTTC.

This chain uses TRBV27 with TRBJ2-1, with TRBD2 identical over 9 bases. Germline assignment: CDR1 MNHEY and CDR2 SMNVEV (reference sequence). The CDR3 is 20 residues long. The J segment lost 0 bases and the V segment lost 5 bases, leaving 17 bases of the junction unmatched. CDR3 nucleotides: TGTGCCAGCAGTCCCCTAGCGGGACTTTTTATATATAGCTCCTACAATGAGCAGTTCTTC. This sequence encodes CASSPLAGLFIYSSYNEQFF.

This clonotype was observed a handful of times. The chain recombines TRBV10-2 with TRBJ1-1; TRBD1 aligns across 10 bases. The CDR3 is made up of 15 amino acids. Germline V gene sequence: CDR1 WSHSY, CDR2 SAAADI. Losses at the gene ends were 6 bases for V and 4 bases for J; bases not matched to a gene: 8. The CDR3: CASRPDRGLATEAFF. CDR3 DNA: TGCGCCAGCAGGCCAGACAGGGGGCTGGCCACTGAAGCTTTCTTT.

The CDR3 DNA is TGTGCCAGCAGCCTAGACGGACTAGCGGGACCGTCTAGCACAGATACGCAGTATTTT. The encoded protein is CASSLDGLAGPSSTDTQYF. The chain is built from TRBV7-3 and TRBJ2-3; 12 bases fit TRBD2. The CDR3 consists of 19 residues. Germline CDR1 reads SGHTA; CDR2 reads FQGTGA. Trimming at V came to 5 bases and at J to 0 bases, leaving 12 bases not matched to a gene. The whole variable domain, filled in from reference TRBV7-3 and TRBJ2-3, reads GAGVSQTPSNKVTEKGKYVELRCDPISGHTALYWYRQSLGQGPEFLIYFQGTGAADDSGLPNDRFFAVRPEGSVSTLKIQRTERGDSAVYLCASSLDGLAGPSSTDTQYFGPGTRLTVL.

The CDR3: CASSQDGRGEINTEAFF. CDR3 coding DNA: TGCGCCAGCAGCCAAGACGGTCGGGGGGAAATAAACACTGAAGCTTTCTTT. V usage is TRBV4-1 and J usage is TRBJ1-1; the D gene is possibly TRBD1 (5 bases). In germline, CDR1 is MGHRA, CDR2 YSYEKL. The CDR3 has 17 residues. V was trimmed by 0 bases and J by 2 bases, leaving 16 bases between them.

This rearrangement joins TRBV9 to TRBJ2-1; 10 bases line up with TRBD2. Germline CDR1 and CDR2: SGDLS and YYNGEE. This CDR3 is built from 17 residues. The V segment lost 1 base and the J segment 4 bases; nucleotides outside the gene matches: 8. CDR3 sequence: CASSVSPLAGEYNEQFF. DNA of the CDR3: TGTGCCAGCAGCGTATCCCCCCTAGCGGGGGAGTACAATGAGCAGTTCTTC.

The CDR3 DNA is TGCGCCAGCAGTGACCCTAACAGGGGGATGGCCCAGTACTTC. It is translated as CASSDPNRGMAQYF. This chain joins TRBV10-2 and TRBJ2-5, with TRBD1 matching 8 bases. Losses at the gene ends were 3 bases for V and 9 bases for J; bases not matched to a gene: 9. In germline, CDR1 is WSHSY, CDR2 SAAADI. The CDR3 consists of 14 residues.

This clonotype was recorded a few times. The CDR3 protein is CSGSEYRMNTEAFF. DNA for the CDR3: TGCAGTGGATCCGAGTATCGTATGAACACTGAAGCTTTCTTT. The chain recombines TRBV20-1 with TRBJ1-1, with D unclear. The germline V gene encodes CDR1 DFQATT and CDR2 SNEGSKA (reference sequence). V lost 7 bases, J lost 0 bases, and 15 bases lay in between. The CDR3 sequence is 14 residues long.

This clonotype was counted a few times. This sequence joins TRBV10-2 and TRBJ1-1; weak D call: TRBD1 (6 bases). Germline V gene sequence: CDR1 WSHSY, CDR2 SAAADI. The CDR3 has 18 residues. V shed 1 base and J shed 1 base, with 19 bases lying between them. CDR3 sequence reads: CASSELNTGGGPNTEAFF. The CDR3 DNA follows: TGCGCCAGCAGTGAGTTAAACACCGGGGGCGGACCGAACACTGAAGCTTTCTTT.